Described below is a single TCR beta chain sequence and its context. Its antigen remains unidentified. As to time point: week 35, safety follow-up. Vaccination comprised doses that each held 300 ug of mutant IDH1 20-mer peptide, plus topical imiquimod. The data were produced by immunoSEQ multiplex PCR, yet TCRdb's version contains in-frame clones alone and is incomplete. The sample gives about 54,000 clones, around 84% of which show up once; 4.1% is in the top ten. The record originates from a study of a mutant IDH1 vaccine in newly diagnosed glioma. Background on the study: Vaccine administration was initiated 4-6 weeks following radiotherapy alone, or with temozolomide cycles. Previous care, which was radiotherapy, temozolomide, or both, most often involved both.

The CDR3 contains 12 residues. V lost 6 bases and J 5 bases, leaving 11 bases between the germline ends. Germline assignment: CDR1 SGHDN and CDR2 FVKESK. This sequence joins TRBV14 and TRBJ2-7; D uncertain. The clonotype was recovered from a woman between 18 and 29 years old with glioma. The sequenced sample was PBMCs, obtained from a glioma patient whose treatment included an IDH1 peptide vaccine. As DNA, the CDR3 is TGTGCCAGCAGTTATAAAATCCACGAGCAGTACTTC. This codes for CASSYKIHEQYF.